What follows describes a single T cell receptor (beta chain). Its target is not known. The CDR3 runs to 15 residues. The V gene's germline CDR1 is SGHAT and CDR2 FQNNGV. Trimming shortened V by 0 bases and J by 5 bases, and 13 bases separated the two germline ends. The data are from a study of cytomegalovirus exposure and HLA in healthy donors. Both 60 Vbeta primers and 13 Jbeta primers went into the PCR. The protocol was immunoSEQ multiplex PCR, while the TCRdb copy is restricted to in-frame clones and leaves out a portion. The sample records about 160,000 clones, roughly 81% being singletons. Study observations and caveats: V- and J-gene trimming of TCR beta was linked (in a later analysis) to a missense DCLRE1C variant. Among the CMV-associated chains, three were confirmed in vitro as specific for CMV antigens. Excluded: some indistinguishable V segments such as TRBV6-2 and TRBV6-3. Immune exposure was documented only through CMV serostatus.

Sequenced input: PBMCs. The chain employs TRBV11-2 and TRBJ2-5, with a possible D match to TRBD1 (6 bases). The clonotype was recovered from a woman aged 45-65 years in good health and CMV-seronegative. CDR3 amino acids: CASSLDQGYWETQYF. The CDR3 DNA sequence: TGTGCCAGCAGCTTAGATCAGGGGTATTGGGAGACCCAGTACTTC. The entire variable domain, with the rest obtained from reference TRBV11-2 and TRBJ2-5, is as follows: EAGVAQSPRYKIIEKRQSVAFWCNPISGHATLYWYQQILGQGPKLLIQFQNNGVVDDSQLPKDRFSAERLKGVDSTLKIQPAKLEDSAVYLCASSLDQGYWETQYFGPGTRLLVL.